This TCR beta chain was captured by sequencing in a study of T cells in Graves' hyperthyroidism and ophthalmopathy. V was clipped by 4 bases and J by 6 bases; unmatched bases: 5. The CDR3 loop spans 15 amino acids. From germline, CDR1 is MNHNS and CDR2 SASEGT. Amplified regions were TCR beta CDR3 sequences from RNA transcripts. A first-round RT-PCR of the TCR CDR3 used the HTBI primer set. TCRdb analysed the multiplex PCR reads with MiXCR anew, one entry per CDR3 protein. This table holds around 440,000 distinct CDR3 sequences, around 16% found once. V and J are TRBV6-1 and TRBJ1-5, with 11 bases lining up with TRBD1. This TCR derives from a woman between 18 and 30 years old with Graves' hyperthyroidism. Sequenced input: blood. As DNA, the CDR3 is TGTGCCAGCAGTGGAGGACAGGGGGCCGGTCAGCCCCAGCATTTT. Amino acid sequence: CASSGGQGAGQPQHF.